The rows below give T cell receptor beta chains drawn from one sample of a study of T cell repertoires in cytomegalovirus infection. For these TCRs, the target antigens are not known. TCRdb reprocessed the reads with MiXCR, giving one entry per CDR3 protein. The profile shows 700,000 to 900,000 distinct CDR3 sequences, roughly 29% of them singletons. Material: cultured CD8+ T cells from PBMCs, obtained from culture after CMV antigen stimulation. All receptors derive from a human donor in good health (CMV status not recorded). Some clones in this sample may be carry-over from other donors' samples. CDR3s include the opening cysteine and the closing phenylalanine or tryptophan. A D gene is named only where the DNA matches it firmly. The size field is filled for only some rows; it gives once, few, many or a size class.

d_call,clone_size,j_call,v_call,cdr3_aa,cdr3_nt
TRBD1,NA,TRBJ1-2,TRBV5-5,CASSTPTGGEGYGYTF,TGTGCCAGCAGCACTCCGACAGGGGGCGAGGGCTATGGCTACACCTTC
NA,few,TRBJ2-3,TRBV7-9,CASSSPSDNTDTQYF,TGTGCCAGCAGCTCGCCTAGCGATAACACAGATACGCAGTATTTT
NA,NA,TRBJ1-1,TRBV2,CATPEGHTEAFF,TGTGCCACCCCGGAAGGGCACACTGAAGCTTTCTTT
NA,many,TRBJ1-1,TRBV4-1,CASSQAGVNTEAFF,TGCGCCAGCAGCCAAGCGGGGGTGAACACTGAAGCTTTCTTT
NA,NA,TRBJ1-2,TRBV6-2/TRBV6-3,CACSLPMDGLNGYTF,TGTGCCTGCAGTCTACCTATGGACGGTCTCAATGGCTACACCTTC
NA,many,TRBJ1-1,TRBV7-6,CASSLAGPTREAFF,TGTGCCAGCAGCTTAGCGGGACCAACTCGTGAAGCTTTCTTT
NA,few,TRBJ2-3,TRBV19,CASSPGYGADTQYF,TGTGCCAGTAGTCCAGGGTATGGAGCAGATACGCAGTATTTT
TRBD2,NA,TRBJ2-1,TRBV19,CASRKDEAGGYNEQFF,TGTGCCAGTAGGAAGGATGAGGCGGGGGGATACAATGAGCAGTTCTTC
TRBD1,few,TRBJ1-1,TRBV6-1,CASRDPGGTEAFF,TGTGCCAGCAGGGACCCAGGGGGCACTGAAGCTTTCTTT
NA,NA,TRBJ2-2,TRBV7-9,CASSYAPVTGELFF,TGTGCCAGCAGCTATGCACCAGTCACCGGGGAGCTGTTTTTT
NA,once,TRBJ2-2,TRBV29-1,CSVEVVDQTGELFF,TGCAGCGTTGAAGTGGTGGACCAAACCGGGGAGCTGTTTTTT
TRBD2,NA,TRBJ2-3,TRBV7-9,CASGGASGGANTQYF,TGTGCCAGCGGAGGGGCTAGCGGGGGGGCGAATACGCAGTATTTT
TRBD1,NA,TRBJ1-1,TRBV9,CASSVRTGGNTEAFF,TGTGCCAGCAGCGTCAGGACAGGGGGGAACACTGAAGCTTTCTTT
TRBD2,NA,TRBJ2-7,TRBV20-1,CSARDYPGGSYEQYF,TGCAGTGCTAGAGATTACCCGGGGGGTTCCTACGAGCAGTACTTC
TRBD1,NA,TRBJ1-1,TRBV27,CASSFSQGSTEAFF,TGTGCCAGCAGTTTCTCACAGGGGAGCACTGAAGCTTTCTTT
TRBD2,NA,TRBJ2-1,TRBV12-3/TRBV12-4,CASSFEIPGTSGVHEQFF,TGTGCCAGCAGTTTTGAAATTCCCGGGACTAGCGGGGTTCATGAGCAGTTCTTC
NA,NA,TRBJ1-2,TRBV4-1,CASSQGTYTNYGYTF,TGCGCCAGCAGCCAAGGGACATATACGAACTATGGCTACACCTTC
NA,NA,TRBJ2-3,TRBV4-2,CASTLQRGSTDTQYF,TGTGCCAGCACCCTACAGAGGGGGAGCACAGATACGCAGTATTTT
NA,few,TRBJ1-6,TRBV6-5,CASSLTGLNSPLHF,TGTGCCAGCAGCTTAACAGGGTTAAATTCACCCCTCCACTTT
TRBD1,NA,TRBJ1-5,TRBV27,CASSLQGENQPQHF,TGTGCCAGCAGTTTACAGGGGGAGAATCAGCCCCAGCATTTT
NA,many,TRBJ2-7,TRBV7-6,CASSLDVGAPYEQYF,TGTGCCAGCAGCTTAGACGTAGGAGCTCCCTACGAGCAGTACTTC
TRBD2,few,TRBJ2-2,TRBV10-3,CAIRGGPDMNTGELFF,TGTGCCATCCGCGGGGGGCCAGATATGAACACCGGGGAGCTGTTTTTT
NA,few,TRBJ2-7,TRBV6-6,CASTGVLTGEQYF,TGTGCCAGCACAGGGGTGTTAACGGGGGAGCAGTACTTC
TRBD1,NA,TRBJ2-6,TRBV7-9,CASSLRGPSSGANVLTF,TGTGCCAGCAGCTTAAGGGGGCCCTCCTCTGGGGCCAACGTCCTGACTTTC
TRBD2,NA,TRBJ2-1,TRBV6-5,CASSYSWRGGSYNEQFF,TGTGCCAGCAGTTACTCGTGGCGGGGGGGTTCCTACAATGAGCAGTTCTTC
NA,once,TRBJ1-2,TRBV19,CASSIRGYGYTF,TGTGCCAGTAGTATAAGGGGCTATGGCTACACCTTC
TRBD1,NA,TRBJ1-3,TRBV4-1,CASSQGQGGNTIYF,TGCGCCAGCAGCCAAGGACAGGGAGGAAACACCATATATTTT
NA,once,TRBJ1-4,TRBV13,CASSISFGGLTNEKLFF,TGTGCCAGCAGCATTAGCTTTGGGGGCCTGACTAATGAAAAACTGTTTTTT
NA,few,TRBJ2-5,TRBV15,CATSRGVTVKTQETQYF,TGTGCCACCAGCAGGGGGGTGACGGTGAAAACGCAAGAGACCCAGTACTTC
TRBD2,NA,TRBJ2-1,TRBV7-9,CASSGSGGATYEQFF,TGTGCCAGCAGCGGTAGCGGGGGAGCGACCTATGAGCAGTTCTTC
NA,NA,TRBJ2-1,TRBV7-9,CASSLGHKVGNEQFF,TGTGCCAGCAGCTTGGGACACAAGGTGGGGAATGAGCAGTTCTTC
NA,many,TRBJ1-2,TRBV7-2,CASSSPSGGQGYGYTF,TGTGCCAGCAGCTCCCCCTCCGGGGGGCAGGGCTATGGCTACACCTTC
NA,NA,TRBJ2-2,TRBV9,CASSPFAGTGELFF,TGTGCCAGCAGCCCCTTTGCGGGCACCGGGGAGCTGTTTTTT
TRBD2,NA,TRBJ2-1,TRBV19,CASSPRDYQYNEQFF,TGTGCCAGTAGCCCCCGGGACTACCAGTACAATGAGCAGTTCTTC
NA,NA,TRBJ2-5,TRBV9,CASSPRDSSQETQYF,TGTGCCAGCAGCCCCCGGGACTCTTCCCAAGAGACCCAGTACTTC
TRBD1,few,TRBJ2-3,TRBV4-1,CASSQGTGDTQYF,TGCGCCAGCAGCCAGGGGACAGGGGATACGCAGTATTTT
NA,once,TRBJ2-3,TRBV29-1,CSVEGSFHLGTLTDTQYF,TGCAGCGTGGAAGGCTCATTTCATCTAGGAACCCTCACAGATACGCAGTATTTT
NA,NA,TRBJ2-5,TRBV12-3/TRBV12-4,CASSFGVSETQYF,TGTGCCAGCAGCTTCGGTGTTTCGGAGACCCAGTACTTC
TRBD1,NA,TRBJ1-2,TRBV7-9,CASSLDMDRRYGYTF,TGTGCCAGCAGCTTAGATATGGACAGGAGATATGGCTACACCTTC
TRBD2,NA,TRBJ2-1,TRBV24-1,CATSDLVAGANNEQFF,TGTGCCACCAGTGATTTGGTAGCGGGAGCTAACAATGAGCAGTTCTTC
NA,few,TRBJ1-2,TRBV19,CASRDDRNNNYGYTF,TGTGCCAGTAGGGACGACAGGAACAATAACTATGGCTACACCTTC
NA,NA,TRBJ1-1,TRBV18,CASFQTDTEAFF,TGTGCCAGCTTCCAAACGGACACTGAAGCTTTCTTT